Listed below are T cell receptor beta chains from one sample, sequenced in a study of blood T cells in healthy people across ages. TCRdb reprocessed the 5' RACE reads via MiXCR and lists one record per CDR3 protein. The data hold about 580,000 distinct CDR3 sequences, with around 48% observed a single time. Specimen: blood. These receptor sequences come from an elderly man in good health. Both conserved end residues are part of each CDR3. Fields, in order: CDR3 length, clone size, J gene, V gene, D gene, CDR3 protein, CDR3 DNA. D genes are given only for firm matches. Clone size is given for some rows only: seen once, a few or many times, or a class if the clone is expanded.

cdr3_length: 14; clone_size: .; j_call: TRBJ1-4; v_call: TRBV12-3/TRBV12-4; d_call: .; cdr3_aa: CTSSSTVPREKLFF; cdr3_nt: TGTACCAGCAGTTCGACAGTACCGCGCGAAAAACTGTTTTTT
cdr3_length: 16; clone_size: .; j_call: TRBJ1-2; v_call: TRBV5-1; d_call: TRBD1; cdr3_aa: CASRGTGLTSDYGYTF; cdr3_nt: TGCGCCAGCAGGGGGACAGGCCTTACCTCGGACTATGGCTACACCTTC
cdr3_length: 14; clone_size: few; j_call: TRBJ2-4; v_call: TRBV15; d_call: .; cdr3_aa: CATSGQLAKNIQYF; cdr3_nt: TGTGCCACCAGCGGACAGCTAGCCAAAAACATTCAGTACTTC
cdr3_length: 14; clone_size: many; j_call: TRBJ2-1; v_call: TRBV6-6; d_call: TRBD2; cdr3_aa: CASTRGREYNEQFF; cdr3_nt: TGTGCCAGCACCCGTGGGCGGGAGTACAATGAGCAGTTCTTC
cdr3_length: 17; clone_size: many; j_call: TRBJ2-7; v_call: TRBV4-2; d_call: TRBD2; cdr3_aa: CASSQVQTSGTSYEQYF; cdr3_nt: TGTGCCAGCAGCCAAGTACAGACTAGCGGGACCTCCTACGAGCAGTACTTC
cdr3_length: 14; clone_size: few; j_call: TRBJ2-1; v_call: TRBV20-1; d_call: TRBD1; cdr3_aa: CSARQGASYNEQFF; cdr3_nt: TGCAGTGCTCGACAGGGGGCCTCCTACAATGAGCAGTTCTTC
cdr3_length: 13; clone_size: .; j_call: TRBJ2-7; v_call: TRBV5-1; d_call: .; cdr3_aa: CASSTDSAYEQYF; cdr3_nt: TGCGCCAGCAGCACTGACAGTGCCTACGAGCAGTACTTC
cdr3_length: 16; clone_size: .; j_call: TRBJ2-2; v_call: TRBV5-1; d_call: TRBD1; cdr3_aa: CASSSTTGGHTGELFF; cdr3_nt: TGCGCCAGCAGCTCCACCACAGGGGGTCACACCGGGGAGCTGTTTTTT
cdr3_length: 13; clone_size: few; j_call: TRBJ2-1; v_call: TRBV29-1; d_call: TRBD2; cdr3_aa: CSVAISGRTEQFF; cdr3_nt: TGCAGCGTTGCCATAAGCGGGAGAACTGAGCAGTTCTTC
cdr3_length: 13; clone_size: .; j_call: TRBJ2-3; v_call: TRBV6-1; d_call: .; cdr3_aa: CASGGANTDTQYF; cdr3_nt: TGTGCCAGCGGGGGGGCGAACACAGATACGCAGTATTTT
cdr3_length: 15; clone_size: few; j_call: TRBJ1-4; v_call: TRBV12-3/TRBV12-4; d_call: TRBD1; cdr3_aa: CASRRDRGLNEKLFF; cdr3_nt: TGTGCCAGCAGACGGGACAGGGGCCTTAATGAAAAACTGTTTTTT
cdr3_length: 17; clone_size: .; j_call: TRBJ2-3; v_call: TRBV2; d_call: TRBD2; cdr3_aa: CASSEWWLADSTDTQYF; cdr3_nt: TGTGCCAGCAGTGAATGGTGGCTAGCGGACAGCACAGATACGCAGTATTTT
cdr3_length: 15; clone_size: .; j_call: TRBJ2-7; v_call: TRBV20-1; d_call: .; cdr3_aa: CSASQLGAILYEQYF; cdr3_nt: TGCAGTGCTAGTCAATTGGGAGCTATCCTTTACGAGCAGTACTTC
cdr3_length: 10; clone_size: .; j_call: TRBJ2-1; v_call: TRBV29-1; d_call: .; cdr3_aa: CGVVGNEQFF; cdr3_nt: TGCGGCGTTGTGGGAAATGAGCAGTTCTTC
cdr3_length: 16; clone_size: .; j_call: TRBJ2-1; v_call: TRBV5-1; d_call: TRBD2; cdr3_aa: CASSLEGSGGARKQFF; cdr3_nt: TGCGCCAGCAGCTTGGAGGGGAGCGGGGGGGCCCGTAAGCAGTTCTTC
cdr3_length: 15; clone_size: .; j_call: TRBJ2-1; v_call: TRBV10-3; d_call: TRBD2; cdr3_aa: CAISGVTSTNNEQFF; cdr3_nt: TGTGCCATCAGCGGGGTGACTAGCACTAACAATGAGCAGTTCTTC
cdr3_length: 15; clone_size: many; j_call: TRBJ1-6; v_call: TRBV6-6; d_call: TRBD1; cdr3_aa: CASRDRAAVNSPLHF; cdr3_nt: TGTGCCAGCAGGGACAGGGCCGCAGTGAATTCACCCCTCCACTTT
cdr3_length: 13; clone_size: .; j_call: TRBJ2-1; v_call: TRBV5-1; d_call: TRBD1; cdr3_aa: CASSVDRGHEQFF; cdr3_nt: TGCGCCAGCAGCGTTGACAGGGGCCATGAGCAGTTCTTC
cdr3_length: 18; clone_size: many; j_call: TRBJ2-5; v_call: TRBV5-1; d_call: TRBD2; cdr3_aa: CASSTRPPSGAPQETQYF; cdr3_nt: TGCGCCAGCAGTACCAGGCCGCCAAGCGGGGCGCCTCAAGAGACCCAGTACTTC
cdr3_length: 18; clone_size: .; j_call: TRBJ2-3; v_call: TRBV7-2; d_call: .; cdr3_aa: CASSPLQGPETSTDTQYF; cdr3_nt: TGTGCCAGCAGCCCGCTTCAGGGGCCCGAGACTAGCACAGATACGCAGTATTTT
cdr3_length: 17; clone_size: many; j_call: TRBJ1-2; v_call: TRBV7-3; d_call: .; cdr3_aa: CASSPGPGGRYEQGYTF; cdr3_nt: TGTGCCAGCAGCCCCGGGCCGGGGGGCCGATATGAACAAGGCTACACCTTC
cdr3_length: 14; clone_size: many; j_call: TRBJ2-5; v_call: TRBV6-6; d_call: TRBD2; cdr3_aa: CASRDRLAGETQYF; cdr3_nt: TGTGCCAGCAGGGACCGACTAGCGGGAGAGACCCAGTACTTC
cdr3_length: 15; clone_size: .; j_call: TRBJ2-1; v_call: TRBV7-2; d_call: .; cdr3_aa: CASSRNLGSYNEQFF; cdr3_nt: TGTGCCAGCAGCAGAAACCTTGGCTCCTACAATGAGCAGTTCTTC
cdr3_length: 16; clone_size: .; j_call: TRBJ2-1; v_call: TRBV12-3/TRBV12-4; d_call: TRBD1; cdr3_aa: CASSPRDRGIVNEQFF; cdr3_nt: TGTGCCAGCAGCCCCCGCGACAGGGGGATAGTAAATGAGCAGTTCTTC
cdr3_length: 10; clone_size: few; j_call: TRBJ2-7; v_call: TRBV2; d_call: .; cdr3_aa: CASSRGEQYF; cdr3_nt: TGTGCCAGCAGTCGGGGGGAGCAGTACTTC
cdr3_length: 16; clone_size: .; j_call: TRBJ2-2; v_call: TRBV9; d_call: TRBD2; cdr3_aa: CASSVVDSGSLGELFF; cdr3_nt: TGTGCCAGCAGCGTAGTCGATAGCGGGAGTCTCGGGGAGCTGTTTTTT
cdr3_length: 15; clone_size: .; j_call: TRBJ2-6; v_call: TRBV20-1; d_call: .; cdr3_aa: CSARDVGAGANVLTF; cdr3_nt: TGCAGTGCTAGAGATGTGGGGGCTGGGGCCAACGTCCTGACTTTC
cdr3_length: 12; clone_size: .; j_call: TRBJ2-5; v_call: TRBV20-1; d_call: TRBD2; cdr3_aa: CSASLRGDEQYF; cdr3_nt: TGCAGTGCATCGCTTCGGGGGGATGAGCAGTACTTC
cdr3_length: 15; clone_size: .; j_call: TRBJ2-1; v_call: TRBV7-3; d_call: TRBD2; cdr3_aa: CASSISGGTFNEQFF; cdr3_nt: TGTGCCAGCAGCATCAGCGGGGGGACCTTCAATGAGCAGTTCTTC
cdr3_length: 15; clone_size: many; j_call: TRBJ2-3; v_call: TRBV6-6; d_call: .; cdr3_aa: CASSFRRGGTDTQYF; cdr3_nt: TGTGCCAGCAGTTTCAGGAGGGGGGGCACAGATACGCAGTATTTT
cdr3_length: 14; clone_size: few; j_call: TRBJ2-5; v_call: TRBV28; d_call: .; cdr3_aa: CASSIRVNQETQYF; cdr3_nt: TGTGCCAGCAGTATCCGGGTAAACCAAGAGACCCAGTACTTC
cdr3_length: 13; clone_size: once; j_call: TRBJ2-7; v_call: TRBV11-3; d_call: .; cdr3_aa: CASSSQGTDEQYF; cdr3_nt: TGTGCCAGCAGCTCCCAGGGGACCGACGAGCAGTACTTC
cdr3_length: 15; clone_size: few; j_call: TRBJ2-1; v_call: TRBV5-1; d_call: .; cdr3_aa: CASSFSRVMGNEQFF; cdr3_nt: TGCGCCAGCAGCTTTTCCAGGGTGATGGGCAATGAGCAGTTCTTC
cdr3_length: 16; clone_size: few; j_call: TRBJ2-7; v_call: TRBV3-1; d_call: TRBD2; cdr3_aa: CASSQGYSAGAHEQYF; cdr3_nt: TGTGCCAGCAGCCAAGGGTATAGCGCGGGAGCCCACGAGCAGTACTTC
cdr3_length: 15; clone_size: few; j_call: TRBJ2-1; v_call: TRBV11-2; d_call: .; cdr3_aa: CASSLESRSYNEQFF; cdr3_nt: TGTGCCAGCAGCTTAGAATCTCGTTCCTACAATGAGCAGTTCTTC
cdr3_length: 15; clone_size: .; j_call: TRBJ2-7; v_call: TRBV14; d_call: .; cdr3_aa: CASSQGLSGAYEQYF; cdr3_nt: TGTGCCAGCAGCCAAGGGTTATCAGGGGCCTACGAGCAGTACTTC
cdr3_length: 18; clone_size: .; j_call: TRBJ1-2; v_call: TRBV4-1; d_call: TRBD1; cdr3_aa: CASSQEGRTGSQRYGYTF; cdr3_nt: TGCGCCAGCAGCCAAGAGGGCCGGACAGGCAGTCAGCGCTATGGCTACACCTTC
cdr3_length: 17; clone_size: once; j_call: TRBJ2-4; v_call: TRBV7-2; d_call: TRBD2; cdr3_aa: CASSTRLAGKQQNIQYF; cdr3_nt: TGTGCCAGCAGCACGCGACTAGCGGGGAAGCAACAAAACATTCAGTACTTC
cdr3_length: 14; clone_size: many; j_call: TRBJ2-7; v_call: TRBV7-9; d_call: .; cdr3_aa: CASSFSSGFSEQYF; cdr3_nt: TGTGCCAGCAGCTTTAGTAGTGGGTTTAGCGAGCAGTACTTC
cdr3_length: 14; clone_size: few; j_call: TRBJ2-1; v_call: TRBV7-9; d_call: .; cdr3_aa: CASSLSDRTNEQFF; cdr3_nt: TGTGCCAGCAGCTTAAGCGACCGGACAAATGAGCAGTTCTTC